This TCR beta chain was observed in a study of OX40 agonist ivuxolimab in advanced cancers. Study-wide background: Dose-escalation patients were diagnosed with hepatocellular carcinoma, melanoma, renal cell cancer or head and neck cancer. From roughly 23 to 90 years was the age range, with a mean of around 56 years, and over 80% were male. Prior checkpoint blockade (anti-PD-1, anti-PD-L1 or anti-CTLA-4) was permitted; over 30% had it.

Germline CDR1 reads MNHEY; CDR2 reads SMNVEV (reference sequence). This CDR3 has 15 amino acids. The trim removed 0 bases at V and 5 bases at J, leaving 6 bases unmatched. TCRdb's table, derived via immunoSEQ multiplex PCR, lists solely in-frame clones and lacks some. The sample records over 30,000 clones, roughly 80% being singletons. The sequences come from CD4+ or CD8+ T cells sorted from blood, collected in a trial of the OX40 agonist ivuxolimab. The sequence derives from an adult with an advanced solid tumor such as melanoma, head and neck, liver or kidney cancer. This chain links TRBV27 with TRBJ1-1; 7 nucleotides match TRBD1. The CDR3 region has the DNA TGTGCCAGCAGTTTATCGGGAGGGGGCTATACTGAAGCTTTCTTT. It specifies CASSLSGGGYTEAFF.